This record looks at one T cell receptor (beta chain) sequence and its context. This sample is part of a study of CD8+CD57+ T cells in acquired aplastic anemia. At the level of the study: Mean read depth for CD4+ cells from healthy donors was around 11 million.

This CDR3 has 14 residues. Germline V gene lookup returns CDR1 LNHDA and CDR2 SQIVND (reference sequence). The V gene end was trimmed by 9 bases and the J gene end by 3 bases; junction bases not matched to a gene: 9. Genomic DNA provided the template from which TCR beta VDJ and CDR3 profiles were obtained. MiXCR, applied by TCRdb to the reads, yields one record per CDR3 protein. The table records some 45,000 distinct CDR3 sequences, about 65% of them present only once. The source is a human donor in good health, serving as a control. The V and J genes are TRBV19 and TRBJ1-1; TRBD1 matches at 8 bases. Sequencing input: sorted CD4+, CD8+, or CD8+CD57+ T cells (not recorded which) from PBMCs. The CDR3 sequence is CASKPGGSDTEAFF. CDR3 bases: TGTGCCAGCAAGCCAGGGGGCAGTGACACTGAAGCTTTCTTT.